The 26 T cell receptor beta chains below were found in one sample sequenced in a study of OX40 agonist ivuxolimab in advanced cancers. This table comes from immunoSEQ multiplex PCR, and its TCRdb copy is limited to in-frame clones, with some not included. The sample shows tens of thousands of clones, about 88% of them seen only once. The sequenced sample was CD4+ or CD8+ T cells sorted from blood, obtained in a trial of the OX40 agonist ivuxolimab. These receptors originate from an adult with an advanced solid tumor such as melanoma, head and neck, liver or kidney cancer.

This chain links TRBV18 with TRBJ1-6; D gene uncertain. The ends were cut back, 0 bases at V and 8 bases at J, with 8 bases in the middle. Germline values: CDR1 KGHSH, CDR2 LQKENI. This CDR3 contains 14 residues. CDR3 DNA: TGTGCCAGCTCACCACCCAGCGGGGATTCACCCCTCCACTTT. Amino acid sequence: CASSPPSGDSPLHF.

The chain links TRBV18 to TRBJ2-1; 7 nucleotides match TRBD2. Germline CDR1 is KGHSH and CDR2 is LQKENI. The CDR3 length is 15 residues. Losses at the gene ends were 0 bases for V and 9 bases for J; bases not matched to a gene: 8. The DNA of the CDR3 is TGTGCCAGCTCACCACCCTCGGCGGGAGTAATTGAGCAGTTCTTC. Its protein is CASSPPSAGVIEQFF.

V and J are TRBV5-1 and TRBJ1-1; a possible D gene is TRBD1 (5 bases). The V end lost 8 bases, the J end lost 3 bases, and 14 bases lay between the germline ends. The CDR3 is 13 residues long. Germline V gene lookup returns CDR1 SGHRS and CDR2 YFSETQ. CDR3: CASSTGAHTEAFF. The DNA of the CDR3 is TGCGCCAGTTCCACCGGGGCGCACACTGAAGCTTTCTTT.

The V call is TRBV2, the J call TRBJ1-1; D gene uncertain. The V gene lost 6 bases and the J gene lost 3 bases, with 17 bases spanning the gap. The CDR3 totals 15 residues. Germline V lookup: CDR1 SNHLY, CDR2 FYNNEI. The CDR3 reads CASRERSGLHTEAFF. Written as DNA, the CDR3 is TGTGCCAGCAGAGAAAGATCGGGTCTTCACACTGAAGCTTTCTTT.

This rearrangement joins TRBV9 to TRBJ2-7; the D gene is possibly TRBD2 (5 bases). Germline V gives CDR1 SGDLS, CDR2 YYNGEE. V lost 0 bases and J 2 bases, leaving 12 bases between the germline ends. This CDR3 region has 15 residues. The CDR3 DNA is TGTGCCAGCAGCGTAGGCCCCGGGGTTGCCTACGAGCAGTACTTC. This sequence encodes CASSVGPGVAYEQYF.

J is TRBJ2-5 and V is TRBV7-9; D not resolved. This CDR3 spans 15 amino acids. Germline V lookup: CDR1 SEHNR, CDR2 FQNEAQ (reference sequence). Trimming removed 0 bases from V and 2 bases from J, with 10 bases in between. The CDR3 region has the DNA TGTGCCAGCAGCTTAGCGCCAGGAATTCAAGAGACCCAGTACTTC. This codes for CASSLAPGIQETQYF. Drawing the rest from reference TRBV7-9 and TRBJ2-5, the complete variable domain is DTGVSQNPRHKITKRGQNVTFRCDPISEHNRLYWYRQTLGQGPEFLTYFQNEAQLEKSRLLSDRFSAERPKGSFSTLEIQRTEQGDSAMYLCASSLAPGIQETQYFGPGTRLLVL.

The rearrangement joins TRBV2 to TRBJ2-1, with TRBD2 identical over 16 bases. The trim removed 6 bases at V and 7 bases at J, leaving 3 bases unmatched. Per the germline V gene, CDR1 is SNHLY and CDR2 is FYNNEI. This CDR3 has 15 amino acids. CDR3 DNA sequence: TGTGCCAGCAGAGCGGGACTAGCGGGAGGGAATGAGCAGTTCTTC. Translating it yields CASRAGLAGGNEQFF.

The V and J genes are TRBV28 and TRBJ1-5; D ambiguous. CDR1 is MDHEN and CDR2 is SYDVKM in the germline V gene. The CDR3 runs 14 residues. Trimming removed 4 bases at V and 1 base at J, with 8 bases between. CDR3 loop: CASSSYYSNQPQHF. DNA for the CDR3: TGTGCCAGCAGTTCATACTACAGCAATCAGCCCCAGCATTTT.

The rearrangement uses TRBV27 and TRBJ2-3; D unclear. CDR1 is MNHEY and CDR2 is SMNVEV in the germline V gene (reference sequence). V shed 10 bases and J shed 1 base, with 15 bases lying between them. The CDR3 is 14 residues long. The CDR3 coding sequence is TGTGCCACCGGAACATACTTGGGCACAGATACGCAGTATTTT. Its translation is CATGTYLGTDTQYF.

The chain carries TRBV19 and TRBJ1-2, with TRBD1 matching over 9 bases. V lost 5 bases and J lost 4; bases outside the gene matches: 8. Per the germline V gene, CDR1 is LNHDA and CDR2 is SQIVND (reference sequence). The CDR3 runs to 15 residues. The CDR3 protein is CASSSTGQGVYGYTF. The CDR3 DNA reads TGTGCCAGTAGTTCCACGGGACAGGGAGTCTATGGCTACACCTTC.

CDR3: CASSRLQGDYGYTF. The CDR3 coding sequence is TGTGCCAGCAGCCGATTACAGGGAGACTATGGCTACACCTTC. This chain links TRBV5-4 with TRBJ1-2; D might be TRBD1 (6 bases). Germline values: CDR1 SGHNT, CDR2 YYREEE (reference sequence). The V end lost 4 bases, the J end lost 3 bases, and 13 bases lay between the germline ends. The CDR3 length is 14 residues.

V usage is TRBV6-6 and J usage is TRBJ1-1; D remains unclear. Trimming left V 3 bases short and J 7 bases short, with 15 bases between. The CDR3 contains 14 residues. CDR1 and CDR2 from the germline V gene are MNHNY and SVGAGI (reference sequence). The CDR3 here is CASSYFPGSFEAFF. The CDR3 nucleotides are TGTGCCAGCAGTTATTTCCCCGGGTCGTTTGAAGCTTTCTTT.

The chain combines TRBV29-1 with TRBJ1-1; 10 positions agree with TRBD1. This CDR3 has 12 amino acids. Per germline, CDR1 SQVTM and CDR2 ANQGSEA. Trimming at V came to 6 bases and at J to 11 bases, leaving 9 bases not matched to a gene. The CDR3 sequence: CSVGTGAEGAFF. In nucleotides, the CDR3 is TGCAGCGTGGGGACAGGGGCCGAGGGGGCTTTCTTT.

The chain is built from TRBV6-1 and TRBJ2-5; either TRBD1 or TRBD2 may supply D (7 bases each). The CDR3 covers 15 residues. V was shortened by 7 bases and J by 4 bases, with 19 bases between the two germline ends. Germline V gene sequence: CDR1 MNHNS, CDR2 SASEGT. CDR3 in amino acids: CASTAGAGGGETQYF. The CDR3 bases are TGTGCCAGCACGGCGGGAGCAGGGGGAGGAGAGACCCAGTACTTC.

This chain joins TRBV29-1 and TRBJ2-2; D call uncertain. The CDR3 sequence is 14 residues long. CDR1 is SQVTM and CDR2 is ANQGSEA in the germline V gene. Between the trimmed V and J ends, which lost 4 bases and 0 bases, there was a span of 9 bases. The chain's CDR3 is CSVGHNPNTGELFF. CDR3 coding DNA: TGCAGCGTTGGACACAATCCGAACACCGGGGAGCTGTTTTTT.

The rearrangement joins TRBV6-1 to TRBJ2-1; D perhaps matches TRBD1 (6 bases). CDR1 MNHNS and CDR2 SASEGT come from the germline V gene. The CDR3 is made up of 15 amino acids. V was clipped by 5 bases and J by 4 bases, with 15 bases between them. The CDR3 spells CASSLVGGEYNEQFF. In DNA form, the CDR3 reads TGTGCCAGCAGTCTTGTAGGGGGAGAGTACAATGAGCAGTTCTTC.

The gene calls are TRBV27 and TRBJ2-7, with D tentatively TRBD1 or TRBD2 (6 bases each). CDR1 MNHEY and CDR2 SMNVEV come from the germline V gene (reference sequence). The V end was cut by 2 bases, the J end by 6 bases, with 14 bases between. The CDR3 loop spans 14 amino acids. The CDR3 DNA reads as TGTGCCAGCAGTTTAGGGGGGCTTATCTCCGAGCAGTACTTC. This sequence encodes CASSLGGLISEQYF.

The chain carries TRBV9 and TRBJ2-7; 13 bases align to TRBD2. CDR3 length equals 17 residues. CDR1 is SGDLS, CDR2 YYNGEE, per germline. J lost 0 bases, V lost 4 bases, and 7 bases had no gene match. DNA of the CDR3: TGTGCCAGCAGCTCATCGGGACTAGCGGGGAGCTCCTACGAGCAGTACTTC. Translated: CASSSSGLAGSSYEQYF.

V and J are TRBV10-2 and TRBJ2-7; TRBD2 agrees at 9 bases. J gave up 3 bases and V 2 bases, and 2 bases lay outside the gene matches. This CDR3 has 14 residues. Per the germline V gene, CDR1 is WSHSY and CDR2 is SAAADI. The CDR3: CASSEGGRGYEQYF. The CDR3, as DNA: TGCGCCAGCAGTGAGGGCGGGAGGGGCTACGAGCAGTACTTC.

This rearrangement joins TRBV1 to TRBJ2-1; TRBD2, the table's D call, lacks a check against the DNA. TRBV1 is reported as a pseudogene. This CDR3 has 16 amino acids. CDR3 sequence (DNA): TGCACCAGCAGCCATCCCTGGGGGGAGACGTTGAATGAGCAGTTCTTC. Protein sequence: CTSSHPWGETLNEQFF.

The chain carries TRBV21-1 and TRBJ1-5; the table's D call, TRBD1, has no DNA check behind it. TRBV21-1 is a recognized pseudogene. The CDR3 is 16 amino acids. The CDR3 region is CASSSWRQLSNQPQHF. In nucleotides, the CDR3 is TGTGCCAGCAGCAGTTGGAGACAGCTTAGCAATCAGCCCCAGCATTTT.

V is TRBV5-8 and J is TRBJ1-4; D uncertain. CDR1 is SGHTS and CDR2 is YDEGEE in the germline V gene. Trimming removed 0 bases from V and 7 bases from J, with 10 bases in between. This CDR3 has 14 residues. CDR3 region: CASSLEGGVEKLFF. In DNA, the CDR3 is TGTGCCAGCAGCTTGGAGGGCGGGGTTGAAAAACTGTTTTTT.

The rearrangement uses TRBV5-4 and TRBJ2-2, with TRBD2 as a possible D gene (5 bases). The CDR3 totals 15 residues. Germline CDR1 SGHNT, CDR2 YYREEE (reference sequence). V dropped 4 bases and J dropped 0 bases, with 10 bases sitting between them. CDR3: CASSRAGANTGELFF. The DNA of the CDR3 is TGTGCCAGCAGCCGGGCCGGGGCGAACACCGGGGAGCTGTTTTTT.

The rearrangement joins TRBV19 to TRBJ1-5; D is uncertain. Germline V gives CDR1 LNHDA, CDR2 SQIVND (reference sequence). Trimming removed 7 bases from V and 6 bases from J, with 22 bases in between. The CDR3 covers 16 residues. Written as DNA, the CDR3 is TGTGCCAGTACCCTCAACCCTATAGGTTGGGGTCAGCCCCAGCATTTT. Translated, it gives CASTLNPIGWGQPQHF.

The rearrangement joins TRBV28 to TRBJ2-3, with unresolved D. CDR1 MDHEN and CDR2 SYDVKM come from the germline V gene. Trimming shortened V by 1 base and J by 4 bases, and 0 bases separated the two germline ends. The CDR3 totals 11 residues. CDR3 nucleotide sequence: TGTGCCAGCAGTTTATCAGATACGCAGTATTTT. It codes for CASSLSDTQYF.

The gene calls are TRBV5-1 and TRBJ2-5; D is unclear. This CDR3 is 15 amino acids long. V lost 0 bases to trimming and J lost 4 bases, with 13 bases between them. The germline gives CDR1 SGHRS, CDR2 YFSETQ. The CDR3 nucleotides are TGCGCCAGCAGCTTGGAACCCGCGGTCCCAGAGACCCAGTACTTC. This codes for CASSLEPAVPETQYF.